Listed here are 9 T cell receptor beta chains from one sample, sequenced in a study of T cells of healthy individuals. MiXCR, run by TCRdb on the 5' RACE reads, gives a single entry per CDR3 protein. The data hold tens of thousands of distinct CDR3 sequences, with roughly 16% observed a single time. All receptors derive from a human donor in good health.

This clonotype was detected ten times or more. The chain has TRBV6-6 and TRBJ1-2; 8 bases fit TRBD1. CDR3 length: 18 amino acids. The germline V gene has CDR1 MNHNY and CDR2 SVGAGI (reference sequence). Unmatched junction bases numbered 9, after V lost 0 bases and J lost 0 bases. CDR3 sequence (DNA): TGTGCCAGCAGTTACTCGCGGCAGGGGGCGCAAACTAACTATGGCTACACCTTC. Its protein product is CASSYSRQGAQTNYGYTF.

This clonotype has a count of ten or more. This chain connects TRBV29-1 to TRBJ2-1; 11 bases are a match to TRBD2. The length of the CDR3 is 15 residues. Unmatched junction bases numbered 10, after V lost 5 bases and J lost 7 bases. CDR1 and CDR2 (germline): SQVTM, ANQGSEA. The CDR3 nucleotides read TGCAGCGTTCATATAGCGGGAGGGCCGGGGAATGAGCAGTTCTTC. It yields the protein CSVHIAGGPGNEQFF.

The genes are TRBV7-8 and TRBJ2-3, with D perhaps matching TRBD2 (5 bases). Trimming removed 5 bases from V and 4 bases from J, with 16 bases in between. The CDR3 has 15 residues. Germline values: CDR1 SGHVS, CDR2 FQNEAQ. This chain's CDR3 is CASSPEPSPADTQYF. DNA of the CDR3: TGTGCCAGCAGCCCAGAACCTAGCCCAGCAGATACGCAGTATTTT.

There are many counts of this clonotype. The chain links TRBV25-1 to TRBJ1-4, with 8 positions matching TRBD1. The J segment lost 8 bases and the V segment lost 6 bases, leaving 11 bases of the junction unmatched. From germline, CDR1 is MGHDK and CDR2 SYGVNS. The CDR3 spans 15 residues. As DNA, the CDR3 is TGTGCCAGCAGCCCCATGAACAGGGGGGTAGAAAAACTGTTTTTT. This encodes CASSPMNRGVEKLFF. The full variable domain, its missing parts supplied by reference TRBV25-1 and TRBJ1-4, is EADIYQTPRYLVIGTGKKITLECSQTMGHDKMYWYQQDPGMELHLIHYSYGVNSTEKGDLSSESTVSRIRTEHFPLTLESARPSHTSQYLCASSPMNRGVEKLFFGSGTQLSVL.

V is TRBV5-4 and J is TRBJ1-2; 7 nucleotides match TRBD1. Germline CDR1 reads SGHNT; CDR2 reads YYREEE (reference sequence). This CDR3 contains 15 residues. Losses at the gene ends were 4 bases for V and 0 bases for J; bases not matched to a gene: 6. For the CDR3, the DNA is TGTGCCAGCAGCGGCCGCACAGGGGCTAACTATGGCTACACCTTC. Translated, it gives CASSGRTGANYGYTF.

The chain uses TRBV3-1 and TRBJ2-2; the D is unclear. Germline V gives CDR1 LGHDT, CDR2 YNNKEL (reference sequence). Trimming stripped 1 base from V and 1 base from J, with 4 bases between. The CDR3 runs 14 residues. CDR3 coding DNA: TGTGCCAGCAGCCAAGCTGGGAACACCGGGGAGCTGTTTTTT. It encodes CASSQAGNTGELFF.

This clonotype was seen ten or more times. The rearrangement links TRBV10-3 to TRBJ1-3; perhaps TRBD1 as D (5 bases). There are 12 residues in the CDR3. With 7 bases removed from V and 4 bases from J, the gap between germline ends came to 8 bases. Germline V gene lookup returns CDR1 ENHRY and CDR2 SYGVKD. The CDR3 sequence is CAITEGGNTIYF. The DNA of the CDR3 is TGTGCCATCACCGAGGGGGGAAACACCATATATTTT.

The chain carries TRBV27 and TRBJ2-1, with D unresolved. Germline assignment: CDR1 MNHEY and CDR2 SMNVEV (reference sequence). V lost 3 bases and J lost 0, with 9 bases in between. CDR3 size: 15 residues. This CDR3 is CASSFKGSSYNEQFF. As DNA, the CDR3 is TGTGCCAGCAGTTTCAAGGGCAGCTCCTACAATGAGCAGTTCTTC.

This clonotype was recorded at least ten times. This sequence joins TRBV27 and TRBJ2-7; 11 bases align to TRBD1. This CDR3 contains 15 residues. After removal of 2 bases from V and 5 bases from J, the junction contained 5 bases not matched to a gene. The V gene's germline CDR1 is MNHEY and CDR2 SMNVEV (reference sequence). The CDR3 DNA sequence: TGTGCCAGCAGTTTACTACCGGGACAGGGGGACGAGCAGTACTTC. This codes for CASSLLPGQGDEQYF.